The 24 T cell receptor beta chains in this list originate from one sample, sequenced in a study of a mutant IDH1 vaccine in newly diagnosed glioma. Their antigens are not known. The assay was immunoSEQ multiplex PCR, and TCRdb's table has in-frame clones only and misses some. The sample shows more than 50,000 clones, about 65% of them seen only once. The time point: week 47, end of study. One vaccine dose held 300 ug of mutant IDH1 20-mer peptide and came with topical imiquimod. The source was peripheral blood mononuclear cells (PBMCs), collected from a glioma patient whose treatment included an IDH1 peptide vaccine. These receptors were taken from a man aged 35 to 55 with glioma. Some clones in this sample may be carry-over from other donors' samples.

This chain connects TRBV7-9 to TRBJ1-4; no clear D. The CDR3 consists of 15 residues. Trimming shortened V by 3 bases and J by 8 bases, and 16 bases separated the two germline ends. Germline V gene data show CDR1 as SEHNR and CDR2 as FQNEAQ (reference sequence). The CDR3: CASSFSQGPTEKLFF. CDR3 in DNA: TGTGCCAGCAGCTTCTCACAAGGGCCAACCGAAAAACTGTTTTTT.

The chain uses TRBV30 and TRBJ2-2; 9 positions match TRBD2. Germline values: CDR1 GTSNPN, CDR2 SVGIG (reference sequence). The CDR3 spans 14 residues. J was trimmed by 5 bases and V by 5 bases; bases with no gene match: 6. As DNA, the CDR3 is TGTGCCTGGGGAGTGCGGGGGGGGACCGGGGAGCTGTTTTTT. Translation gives CAWGVRGGTGELFF.

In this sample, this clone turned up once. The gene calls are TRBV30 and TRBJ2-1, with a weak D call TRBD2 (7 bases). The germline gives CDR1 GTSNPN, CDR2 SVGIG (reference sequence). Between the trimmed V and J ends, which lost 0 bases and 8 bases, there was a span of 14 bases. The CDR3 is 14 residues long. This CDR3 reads CAWSVGGGIDEQFF. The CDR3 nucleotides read TGTGCCTGGAGTGTAGGGGGGGGGATCGATGAGCAGTTCTTC.

The CDR3 bases are TGTGCCAGCAGCGTAGGGGGGACAGGGGGCGCGATCGCGGGGATCTACACCTTC. This gives the protein CASSVGGTGGAIAGIYTF. The gene calls are TRBV9 and TRBJ1-2; 12 nucleotides match TRBD1. Germline V gene lookup returns CDR1 SGDLS and CDR2 YYNGEE. CDR3 length: 18 residues. After removal of 0 bases from V and 10 bases from J, the junction contained 16 bases not matched to a gene.

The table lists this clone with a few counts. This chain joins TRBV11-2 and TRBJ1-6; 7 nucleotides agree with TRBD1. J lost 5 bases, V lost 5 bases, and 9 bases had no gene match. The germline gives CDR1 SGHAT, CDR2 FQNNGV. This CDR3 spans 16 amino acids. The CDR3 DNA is TGTGCCAGCAGCCAAAAGGACAGGAAAGATAATTCACCCCTCCACTTT. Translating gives CASSQKDRKDNSPLHF.

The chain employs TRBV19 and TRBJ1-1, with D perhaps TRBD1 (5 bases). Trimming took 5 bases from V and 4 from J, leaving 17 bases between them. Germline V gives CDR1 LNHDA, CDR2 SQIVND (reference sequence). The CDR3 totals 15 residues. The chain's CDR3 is CASSFEGLSGTEAFF. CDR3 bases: TGTGCCAGTAGTTTCGAGGGGTTATCGGGCACTGAAGCTTTCTTT.

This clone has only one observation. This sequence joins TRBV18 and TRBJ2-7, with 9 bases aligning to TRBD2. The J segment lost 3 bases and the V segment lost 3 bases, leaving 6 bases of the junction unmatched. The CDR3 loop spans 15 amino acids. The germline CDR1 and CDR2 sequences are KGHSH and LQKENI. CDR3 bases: TGTGCCAGCTCACCGGCGGGGGGGCCGGACTACGAGCAGTACTTC. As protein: CASSPAGGPDYEQYF. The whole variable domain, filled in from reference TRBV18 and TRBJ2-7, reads NAGVMQNPRHLVRRRGQEARLRCSPMKGHSHVYWYRQLPEEGLKFMVYLQKENIIDESGMPKERFSAEFPKEGPSILRIQQVVRGDSAAYFCASSPAGGPDYEQYFGPGTRLTVT.

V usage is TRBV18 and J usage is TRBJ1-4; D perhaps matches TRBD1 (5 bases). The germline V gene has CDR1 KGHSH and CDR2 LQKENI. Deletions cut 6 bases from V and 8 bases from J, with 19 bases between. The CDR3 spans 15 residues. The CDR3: CASSFGAGPGEKLFF. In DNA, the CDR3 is TGTGCCAGCTCCTTCGGGGCAGGGCCGGGCGAAAAACTGTTTTTT.

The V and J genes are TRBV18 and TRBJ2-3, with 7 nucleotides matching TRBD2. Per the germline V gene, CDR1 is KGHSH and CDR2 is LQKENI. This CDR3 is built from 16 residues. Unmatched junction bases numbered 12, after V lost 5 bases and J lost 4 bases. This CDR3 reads CASSFETSRIADTQYF. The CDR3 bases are TGTGCCAGCTCATTCGAGACTAGCAGGATAGCAGATACGCAGTATTTT. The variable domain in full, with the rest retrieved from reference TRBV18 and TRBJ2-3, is NAGVMQNPRHLVRRRGQEARLRCSPMKGHSHVYWYRQLPEEGLKFMVYLQKENIIDESGMPKERFSAEFPKEGPSILRIQQVVRGDSAAYFCASSFETSRIADTQYFGPGTRLTVL.

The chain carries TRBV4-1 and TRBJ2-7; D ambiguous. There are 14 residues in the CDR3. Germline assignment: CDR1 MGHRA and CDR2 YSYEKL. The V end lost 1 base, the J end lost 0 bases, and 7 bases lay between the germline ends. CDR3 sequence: CASSQVGASYEQYF. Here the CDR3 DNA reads TGCGCCAGCAGCCAAGTCGGCGCCTCCTACGAGCAGTACTTC.

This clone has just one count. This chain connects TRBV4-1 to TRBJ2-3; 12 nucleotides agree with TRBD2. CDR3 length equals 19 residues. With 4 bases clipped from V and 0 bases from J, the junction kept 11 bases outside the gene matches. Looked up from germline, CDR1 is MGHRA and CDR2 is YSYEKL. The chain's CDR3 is CASSRESGLAGSSTDTQYF. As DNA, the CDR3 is TGCGCCAGCAGCCGGGAATCGGGACTAGCGGGCTCGAGCACAGATACGCAGTATTTT.

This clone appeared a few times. The CDR3 coding sequence is TGTGCCAGCACAACGGGGACTAGCGCACCCGGGGAGCTGTTTTTT. Residues: CASTTGTSAPGELFF. This sequence joins TRBV25-1 and TRBJ2-2, with 10 bases identical to TRBD2. The length of the CDR3 is 15 residues. CDR1 MGHDK and CDR2 SYGVNS come from the germline V gene. V was clipped by 7 bases and J by 6 bases; unmatched bases: 8.

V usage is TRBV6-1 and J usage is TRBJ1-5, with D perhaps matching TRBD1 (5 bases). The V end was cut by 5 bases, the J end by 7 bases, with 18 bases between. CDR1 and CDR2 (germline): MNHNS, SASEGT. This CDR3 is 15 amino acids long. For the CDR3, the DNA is TGTGCCAGCAGTTGGGACTGGGAACTGGACCAGCCCCAGCATTTT. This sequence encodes CASSWDWELDQPQHF.

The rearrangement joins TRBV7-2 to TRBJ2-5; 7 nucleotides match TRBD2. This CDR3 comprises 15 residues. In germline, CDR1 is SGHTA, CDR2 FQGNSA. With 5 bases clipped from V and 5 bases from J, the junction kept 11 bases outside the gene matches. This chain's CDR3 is CASSPYGLVWETQYF. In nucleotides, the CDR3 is TGTGCCAGCAGCCCCTATGGACTAGTCTGGGAGACCCAGTACTTC.

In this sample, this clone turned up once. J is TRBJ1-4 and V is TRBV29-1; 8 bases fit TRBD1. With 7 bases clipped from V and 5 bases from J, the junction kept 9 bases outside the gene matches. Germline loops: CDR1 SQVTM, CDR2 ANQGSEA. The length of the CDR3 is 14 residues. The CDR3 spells CSGRAGTGNEKLFF. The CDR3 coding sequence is TGCAGCGGCCGAGCCGGGACAGGAAATGAAAAACTGTTTTTT.

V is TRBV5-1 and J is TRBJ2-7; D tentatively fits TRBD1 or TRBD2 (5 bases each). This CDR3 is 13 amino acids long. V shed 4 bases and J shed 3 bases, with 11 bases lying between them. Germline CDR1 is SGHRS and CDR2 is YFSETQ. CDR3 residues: CASSPGPSYEQYF. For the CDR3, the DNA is TGCGCCAGCAGCCCGGGACCGAGCTACGAGCAGTACTTC.

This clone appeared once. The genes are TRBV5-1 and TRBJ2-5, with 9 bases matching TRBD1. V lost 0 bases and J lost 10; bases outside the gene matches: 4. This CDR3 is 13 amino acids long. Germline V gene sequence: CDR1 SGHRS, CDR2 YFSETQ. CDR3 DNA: TGCGCCAGCAGCTTGGGGACAGGGGTTTTCCAGTACTTC. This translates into CASSLGTGVFQYF.

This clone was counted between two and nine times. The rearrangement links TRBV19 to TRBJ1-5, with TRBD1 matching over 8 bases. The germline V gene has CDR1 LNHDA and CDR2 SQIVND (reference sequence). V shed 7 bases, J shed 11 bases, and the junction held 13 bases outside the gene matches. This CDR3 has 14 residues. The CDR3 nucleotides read TGTGCCAGTAAATCGACAGGGGCCGCTCGGTCCCAGCATTTT. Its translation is CASKSTGAARSQHF.

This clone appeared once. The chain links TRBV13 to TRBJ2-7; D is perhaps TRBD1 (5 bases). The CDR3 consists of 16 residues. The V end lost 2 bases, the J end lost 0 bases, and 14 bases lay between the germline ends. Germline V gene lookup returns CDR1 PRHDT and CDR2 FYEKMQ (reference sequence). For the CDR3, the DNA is TGTGCCAGCAGCTTAACCTGGCAAGGGGACTCCTACGAGCAGTACTTC. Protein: CASSLTWQGDSYEQYF. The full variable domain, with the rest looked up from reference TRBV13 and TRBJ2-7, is AAGVIQSPRHLIKEKRETATLKCYPIPRHDTVYWYQQGPGQDPQFLISFYEKMQSDKGSIPDRFSAQQFSDYHSELNMSSLELGDSALYFCASSLTWQGDSYEQYFGPGTRLTVT.

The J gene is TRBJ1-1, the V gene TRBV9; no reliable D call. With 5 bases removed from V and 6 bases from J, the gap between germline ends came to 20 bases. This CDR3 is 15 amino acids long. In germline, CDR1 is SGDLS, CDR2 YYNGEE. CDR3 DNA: TGTGCCAGCAGTGGAAATATAGGGCTCGTCCCTGAAGCTTTCTTT. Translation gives CASSGNIGLVPEAFF.

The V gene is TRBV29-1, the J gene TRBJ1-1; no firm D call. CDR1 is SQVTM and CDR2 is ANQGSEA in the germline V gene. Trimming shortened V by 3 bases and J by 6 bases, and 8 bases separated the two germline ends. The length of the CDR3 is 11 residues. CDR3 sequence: CSVDSQSEAFF. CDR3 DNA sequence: TGCAGCGTTGATTCGCAGTCTGAAGCTTTCTTT.

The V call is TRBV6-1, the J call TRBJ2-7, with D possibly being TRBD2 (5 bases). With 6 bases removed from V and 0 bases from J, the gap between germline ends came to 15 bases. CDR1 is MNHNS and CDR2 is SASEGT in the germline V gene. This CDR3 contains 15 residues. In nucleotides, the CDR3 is TGTGCCAGCAGGACTTTCGGGGTAGGCTCCTACGAGCAGTACTTC. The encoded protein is CASRTFGVGSYEQYF.

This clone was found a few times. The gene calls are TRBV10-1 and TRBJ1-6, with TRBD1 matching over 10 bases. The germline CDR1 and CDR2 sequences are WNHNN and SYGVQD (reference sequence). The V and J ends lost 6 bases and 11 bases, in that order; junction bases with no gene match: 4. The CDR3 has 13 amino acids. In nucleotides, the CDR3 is TGCGCCAGCAGCCGGGACAGGGGAGCACCCCTCCACTTT. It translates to CASSRDRGAPLHF.

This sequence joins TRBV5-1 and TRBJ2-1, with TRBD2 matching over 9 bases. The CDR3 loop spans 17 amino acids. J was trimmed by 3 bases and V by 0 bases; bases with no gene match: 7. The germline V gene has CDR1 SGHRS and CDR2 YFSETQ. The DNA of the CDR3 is TGCGCCAGCAGCTTGGGTAGCGGGGGCCCCTACTACAATGAGCAGTTCTTC. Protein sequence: CASSLGSGGPYYNEQFF. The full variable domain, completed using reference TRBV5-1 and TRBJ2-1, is KAGVTQTPRYLIKTRGQQVTLSCSPISGHRSVSWYQQTPGQGLQFLFEYFSETQRNKGNFPGRFSGRQFSNSRSEMNVSTLELGDSALYLCASSLGSGGPYYNEQFFGPGTRLTVL.